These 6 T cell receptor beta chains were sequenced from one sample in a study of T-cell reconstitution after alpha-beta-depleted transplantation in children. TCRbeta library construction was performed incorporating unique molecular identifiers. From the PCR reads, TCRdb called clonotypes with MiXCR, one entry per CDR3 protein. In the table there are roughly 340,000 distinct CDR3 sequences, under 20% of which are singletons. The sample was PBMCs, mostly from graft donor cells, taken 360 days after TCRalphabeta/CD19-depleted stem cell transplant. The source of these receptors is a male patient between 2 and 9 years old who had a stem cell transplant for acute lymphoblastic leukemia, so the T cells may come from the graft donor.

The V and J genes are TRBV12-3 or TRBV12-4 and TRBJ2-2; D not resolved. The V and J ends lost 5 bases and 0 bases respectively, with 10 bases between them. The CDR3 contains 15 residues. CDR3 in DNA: TGTGCCAGCAGTACGGGCTTCTCGAACACCGGGGAGCTGTTTTTT. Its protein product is CASSTGFSNTGELFF.

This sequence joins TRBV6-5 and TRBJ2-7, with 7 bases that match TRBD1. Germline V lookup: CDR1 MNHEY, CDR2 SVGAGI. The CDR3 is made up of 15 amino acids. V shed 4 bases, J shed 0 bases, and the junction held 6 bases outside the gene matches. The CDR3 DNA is TGTGCCAGCAGTTCGCTACAGGGGCCCTCCTACGAGCAGTACTTC. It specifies CASSSLQGPSYEQYF.

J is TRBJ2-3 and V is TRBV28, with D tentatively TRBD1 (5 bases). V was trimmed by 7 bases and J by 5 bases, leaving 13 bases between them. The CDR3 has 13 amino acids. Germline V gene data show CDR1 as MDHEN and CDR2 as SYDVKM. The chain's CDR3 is CASTRPRGDTQYF. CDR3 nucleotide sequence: TGTGCCAGCACCCGACCTAGGGGAGATACGCAGTATTTT.

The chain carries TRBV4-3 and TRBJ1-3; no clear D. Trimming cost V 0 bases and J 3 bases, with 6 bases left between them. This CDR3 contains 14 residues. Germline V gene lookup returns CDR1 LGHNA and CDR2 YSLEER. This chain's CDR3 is CASSQEEVGNTIYF. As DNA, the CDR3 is TGCGCCAGCAGCCAAGAGGAAGTTGGAAACACCATATATTTT.

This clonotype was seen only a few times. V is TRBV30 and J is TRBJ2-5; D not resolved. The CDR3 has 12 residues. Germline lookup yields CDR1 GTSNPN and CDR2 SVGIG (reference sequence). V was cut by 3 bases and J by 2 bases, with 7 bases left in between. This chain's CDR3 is CAWSYSQETQYF. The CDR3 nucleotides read TGTGCCTGGAGCTACAGTCAAGAGACCCAGTACTTC.

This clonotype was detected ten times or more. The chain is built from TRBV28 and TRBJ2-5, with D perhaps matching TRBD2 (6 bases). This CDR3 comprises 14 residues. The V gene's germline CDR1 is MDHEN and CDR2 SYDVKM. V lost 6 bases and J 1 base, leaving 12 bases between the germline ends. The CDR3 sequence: CASRVDYVQETQYF. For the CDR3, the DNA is TGTGCCAGCAGGGTGGACTATGTCCAAGAGACCCAGTACTTC.